This entry lists 15 T cell receptor beta chains sequenced from one sample in a study of control samples from healthy donors and cancer patients. Here immunoSEQ multiplex PCR was the method, and the copy in TCRdb shows in-frame clones only, minus some. The sample has about 180,000 clones; more than 90% are singletons. The sample comprised blood. The receptor source for this set is a man aged 25 to 45 in good health.

V and J are TRBV5-1 and TRBJ2-5; D not resolved. V was cut by 5 bases and J by 2 bases, with 13 bases left in between. CDR1 is SGHRS and CDR2 is YFSETQ in the germline V gene. The CDR3 covers 14 residues. The CDR3 here is CASSRNSHQETQYF. The CDR3 nucleotides read TGCGCCAGCAGTCGCAACAGCCATCAAGAGACCCAGTACTTC.

A word on this clone: Other DNA sequences in the sample encode the same CDR3. The chain couples TRBV12-3 or TRBV12-4 to TRBJ2-7, with D hard to call. The V and J ends lost 1 base and 4 bases respectively, with 8 bases between them. The CDR3 is 13 residues long. CDR3 amino acids: CASSLVASYEQYF. For the CDR3, the DNA is TGTGCCAGCAGTTTAGTAGCCAGTTACGAGCAGTACTTC.

V gene TRBV19 combines with J gene TRBJ1-1; D call uncertain. CDR3 length: 16 amino acids. Germline CDR1 and CDR2: LNHDA and SQIVND (reference sequence). V was shortened by 4 bases and J by 1 base, with 16 bases between the two germline ends. The CDR3 spells CASSTALRGWNTEAFF. The CDR3 region has the DNA TGTGCCAGTAGTACAGCGCTCCGGGGTTGGAACACTGAAGCTTTCTTT.

The chain links TRBV20-1 to TRBJ2-7; D remains unclear. Germline CDR1 reads DFQATT; CDR2 reads SNEGSKA (reference sequence). This CDR3 comprises 11 residues. Trimming shortened V by 0 bases and J by 6 bases, and 6 bases separated the two germline ends. Here the CDR3 DNA reads TGCAGTGCTAGAGATCAGACCGAGCAGTACTTC. Protein: CSARDQTEQYF.

This sequence joins TRBV19 and TRBJ2-3, with D hard to call. With 6 bases removed from V and 6 bases from J, the gap between germline ends came to 7 bases. This CDR3 is built from 11 residues. From germline, CDR1 is LNHDA and CDR2 SQIVND (reference sequence). CDR3 nucleotides: TGTGCCAGTAGGGGGAAGGATACGCAGTATTTT. Translating it yields CASRGKDTQYF.

The chain joins TRBV18 to TRBJ1-1; no reliable D call. The CDR3 has 15 residues. The germline V and J ends were trimmed by 3 bases and 1 base, with 12 bases remaining between them. CDR1 and CDR2 (germline): KGHSH, LQKENI. Written as DNA, the CDR3 is TGTGCCAGCTCACCGGTCCCGTTAGGGAACACTGAAGCTTTCTTT. It encodes CASSPVPLGNTEAFF. Filled out from reference TRBV18 and TRBJ1-1, the complete variable domain reads NAGVMQNPRHLVRRRGQEARLRCSPMKGHSHVYWYRQLPEEGLKFMVYLQKENIIDESGMPKERFSAEFPKEGPSILRIQQVVRGDSAAYFCASSPVPLGNTEAFFGQGTRLTVV.

This chain connects TRBV28 to TRBJ2-1, with 11 bases lining up with TRBD2. With 3 bases clipped from V and 4 bases from J, the junction kept 8 bases outside the gene matches. CDR3 length: 17 residues. Looked up from germline, CDR1 is MDHEN and CDR2 is SYDVKM. CDR3 coding DNA: TGTGCCAGCAGTTTCGGACTAGCGGGCACAGTTTACAATGAGCAGTTCTTC. Translation gives CASSFGLAGTVYNEQFF.

This chain uses TRBV4-1 with TRBJ2-1; D is undetermined. Germline-derived CDR1 and CDR2 are MGHRA and YSYEKL. The CDR3 runs to 15 residues. V lost 0 bases, J lost 6 bases, and 12 bases lay in between. Here the CDR3 DNA reads TGCGCCAGCAGCCAAGATAAGATGGGTCCCAATGAGCAGTTCTTC. Translated: CASSQDKMGPNEQFF.

This clone is a singleton in its sample. The genes are TRBV5-4 and TRBJ2-5, with D tentatively TRBD1 or TRBD2 (5 bases each). This CDR3 is 15 amino acids long. Looked up from germline, CDR1 is SGHNT and CDR2 is YYREEE (reference sequence). Between the trimmed V and J ends, which lost 1 base and 11 bases, there was a span of 21 bases. The DNA of the CDR3 is TGTGCCAGCAGCTTGTATCGAGGGACGGACCCGCGACAGTACTTC. As protein: CASSLYRGTDPRQYF. The full variable domain, in which reference TRBV5-4 and TRBJ2-5 provide the parts outside the CDR3, is ETGVTQSPTHLIKTRGQQVTLRCSSQSGHNTVSWYQQALGQGPQFIFQYYREEENGRGNFPPRFSGLQFPNYSSELNVNALELDDSALYLCASSLYRGTDPRQYFGPGTRLLVL.

This clone was counted a single time. The chain is built from TRBV15 and TRBJ2-6, with a weak D call TRBD2 (5 bases). Trimming took off 8 bases at V and 1 base at J, with 6 bases between the two ends. CDR1 and CDR2 (germline): LNHNV, YYDKDF (reference sequence). The CDR3 has 13 residues. The CDR3 coding sequence is TGTGCCACCCGAGGGTCTGGGGCCAACGTCCTGACTTTC. The encoded protein is CATRGSGANVLTF.

The chain joins TRBV3-1 (or the pseudogene TRBV3-2) to TRBJ2-7; 9 bases are a match to TRBD1. CDR3 length equals 14 residues. V shed 4 bases and J 6 bases; nucleotides not matched to a gene: 7. Germline V gene data show CDR1 as LGHDT and CDR2 as YNNKEL (reference sequence). The DNA of the CDR3 is TGTGCCAGCAGCCTGGGACAGGGAGTCACCGAGCAGTACTTC. Amino acid sequence: CASSLGQGVTEQYF.

The gene calls are TRBV7-2 and TRBJ1-1; tentatively, D is TRBD1 (5 bases). CDR1 is SGHTA, CDR2 FQGNSA, per germline. V shed 4 bases and J shed 5 bases, with 11 bases lying between them. This CDR3 contains 13 residues. Written as DNA, the CDR3 is TGTGCCAGCAGCTCCTTCCGGGGGACTGAAGCTTTCTTT. Encoded protein: CASSSFRGTEAFF.

The chain couples TRBV7-9 to TRBJ1-2, with 9 bases identical to TRBD1. The germline V gene has CDR1 SEHNR and CDR2 FQNEAQ (reference sequence). The CDR3 extends over 16 amino acids. J was trimmed by 3 bases and V by 6 bases; bases with no gene match: 11. The CDR3 coding sequence is TGTGCCAGCAGTTCATACAGGGGGCGACAGGACTATGGCTACACCTTC. Translated: CASSSYRGRQDYGYTF.

This clone was recorded once. The chain has TRBV18 and TRBJ2-1; 8 positions agree with TRBD2. This CDR3 has 14 residues. V was pared by 1 base and J by 10 bases, with 6 bases of the junction left unmatched. Germline V gene data show CDR1 as KGHSH and CDR2 as LQKENI. In DNA, the CDR3 is TGTGCCAGCTCACCACGCGGGGGGTCAGTCGAGCAGTTCTTC. This gives the protein CASSPRGGSVEQFF.

V gene TRBV9 combines with J gene TRBJ2-3; 10 bases align to TRBD2. The V segment lost 3 bases and the J segment 2 bases; nucleotides outside the gene matches: 12. This CDR3 has 18 amino acids. In germline, CDR1 is SGDLS, CDR2 YYNGEE. CDR3 in DNA: TGTGCCAGCAGCGGGACCGCGCTGACTAGCGGGCCCACAGATACGCAGTATTTT. Its translation: CASSGTALTSGPTDTQYF.